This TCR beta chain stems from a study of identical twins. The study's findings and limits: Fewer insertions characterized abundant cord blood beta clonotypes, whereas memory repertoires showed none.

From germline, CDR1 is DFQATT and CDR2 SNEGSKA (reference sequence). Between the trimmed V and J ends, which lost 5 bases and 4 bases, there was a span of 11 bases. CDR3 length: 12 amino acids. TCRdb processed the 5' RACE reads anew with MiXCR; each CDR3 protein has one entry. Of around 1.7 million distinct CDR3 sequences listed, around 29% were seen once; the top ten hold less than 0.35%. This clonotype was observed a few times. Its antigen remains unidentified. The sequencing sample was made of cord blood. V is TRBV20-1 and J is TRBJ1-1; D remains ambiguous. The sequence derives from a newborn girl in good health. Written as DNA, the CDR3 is TGCAGTGCTCTTAAACGAGGCACTGAAGCTTTCTTT. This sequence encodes CSALKRGTEAFF.